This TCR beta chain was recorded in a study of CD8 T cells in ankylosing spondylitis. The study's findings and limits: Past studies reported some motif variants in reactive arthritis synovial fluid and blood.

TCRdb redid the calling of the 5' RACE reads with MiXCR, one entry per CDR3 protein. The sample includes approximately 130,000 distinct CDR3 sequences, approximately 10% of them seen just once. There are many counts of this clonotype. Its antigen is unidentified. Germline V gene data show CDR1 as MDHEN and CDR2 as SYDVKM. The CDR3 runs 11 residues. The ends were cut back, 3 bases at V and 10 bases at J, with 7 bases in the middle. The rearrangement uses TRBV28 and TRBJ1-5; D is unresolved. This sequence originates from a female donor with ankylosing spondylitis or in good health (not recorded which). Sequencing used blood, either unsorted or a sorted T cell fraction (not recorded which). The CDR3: CASSFRDPQHF. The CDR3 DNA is TGTGCCAGCAGTTTTAGGGATCCCCAGCATTTT.